The 19 T cell receptor beta chains presented below share a single source sample, sequenced in a study of blood T cell repertoires in COVID-19. Profiled with immunoSEQ multiplex PCR; TCRdb holds only in-frame clones, not every one. Altogether roughly 140,000 clones are present, 65% to 90% being singletons, with the ten largest covering about 3.5%. Sequencing was done on a sample of peripheral blood. These receptors all stem from a man aged 65 to 85 with acute or convalescent COVID-19.

This chain connects TRBV28 to TRBJ2-5; the match to TRBD2 covers 13 bases. J gave up 5 bases and V 4 bases, and 4 bases lay outside the gene matches. Looked up from germline, CDR1 is MDHEN and CDR2 is SYDVKM. This CDR3 is 15 amino acids long. For the CDR3, the DNA is TGTGCCAGCAGTTCCGGACTAGCGGGAGCTGAGACCCAGTACTTC. This gives the protein CASSSGLAGAETQYF.

The chain links TRBV24-1 to TRBJ2-1; 8 bases match TRBD1. V trimming: 4 bases; J trimming: 9 bases; junction bases outside the gene matches: 10. The CDR3 has 15 amino acids. CDR1 KGHDR and CDR2 SFDVKD come from the germline V gene. The CDR3 DNA reads as TGTGCCACCAGTGACCCTACAGGGGGTAAAAGTGAGCAGTTCTTC. Its protein product is CATSDPTGGKSEQFF.

As to this clone: The sample contains more than one DNA sequence encoding this CDR3. V usage is TRBV5-1 and J usage is TRBJ2-7; D is perhaps TRBD2 (5 bases). V was cut by 0 bases and J by 2 bases, with 9 bases left in between. Germline CDR1 reads SGHRS; CDR2 reads YFSETQ. The CDR3 is 14 residues long. This CDR3 reads CASSLDGGAYEQYF. The CDR3 DNA is TGCGCCAGCAGCTTGGACGGAGGAGCCTACGAGCAGTACTTC. The full variable domain, in which reference TRBV5-1 and TRBJ2-7 provide the parts outside the CDR3, is KAGVTQTPRYLIKTRGQQVTLSCSPISGHRSVSWYQQTPGQGLQFLFEYFSETQRNKGNFPGRFSGRQFSNSRSEMNVSTLELGDSALYLCASSLDGGAYEQYFGPGTRLTVT.

The chain links TRBV9 to TRBJ1-4, with a weak D call TRBD1 (6 bases). With 4 bases removed from V and 0 bases from J, the gap between germline ends came to 10 bases. Germline CDR1 is SGDLS and CDR2 is YYNGEE. The length of the CDR3 is 15 residues. CDR3 region: CASSRDTTTNEKLFF. In nucleotides, the CDR3 is TGTGCCAGCAGCAGGGACACCACAACTAATGAAAAACTGTTTTTT. Full variable domain (rest looked up from reference TRBV9 and TRBJ1-4): DSGVTQTPKHLITATGQRVTLRCSPRSGDLSVYWYQQSLDQGLQFLIQYYNGEERAKGNILERFSAQQFPDLHSELNLSSLELGDSALYFCASSRDTTTNEKLFFGSGTQLSVL.

The chain employs TRBV20-1 and TRBJ1-2; D call uncertain. Germline V gives CDR1 DFQATT, CDR2 SNEGSKA (reference sequence). The CDR3 is made up of 9 amino acids. CDR3 bases: TGCGCAGCTAACTATGGCTACACCTTC. Translated, it gives CAANYGYTF.

This clone was seen a handful of times. V and J are TRBV5-5 and TRBJ1-3; no firm D call. Germline lookup yields CDR1 SGHKS and CDR2 YYEKEE (reference sequence). This CDR3 has 16 residues. Trimming left V 0 bases short and J 2 bases short, with 12 bases between. CDR3 in amino acids: CASSLDGGEPGNTIYF. As DNA, the CDR3 is TGTGCCAGCAGCTTGGACGGTGGGGAGCCTGGAAACACCATATATTTT.

This chain uses TRBV4-1 with TRBJ1-6, with a possible D match to TRBD1 (5 bases). This CDR3 spans 17 amino acids. V lost 2 bases and J lost 7, with 18 bases in between. Per the germline V gene, CDR1 is MGHRA and CDR2 is YSYEKL. In DNA form, the CDR3 reads TGCGCCAGCAGCCAACTCCCTACGGCAGGGATGAATTCACCCCTCCACTTT. Amino acid sequence: CASSQLPTAGMNSPLHF.

The chain links TRBV7-2 to TRBJ1-1; D gene uncertain. This CDR3 contains 12 residues. V shed 2 bases and J shed 1 base, with 2 bases lying between them. Germline CDR1 is SGHTA and CDR2 is FQGNSA. CDR3 residues: CASSLQNTEAFF. CDR3 nucleotides: TGTGCCAGCAGCTTACAGAACACTGAAGCTTTCTTT.

The chain recombines TRBV3-1 (or the pseudogene TRBV3-2) with TRBJ2-3; 8 bases agree with TRBD2. Germline CDR1 and CDR2: LGHDT and YNNKEL (reference sequence). The V segment lost 9 bases and the J segment 4 bases; nucleotides outside the gene matches: 12. The CDR3 is 15 amino acids. The CDR3 region has the DNA TGTGCCAGTGCTCTTAGCGGGACTCATCCAGATACGCAGTATTTT. Translated, it gives CASALSGTHPDTQYF.

V is TRBV11-2 and J is TRBJ1-1; 7 positions match TRBD1. The CDR3 has 11 amino acids. CDR1 SGHAT and CDR2 FQNNGV come from the germline V gene. V lost 6 bases, J lost 11 bases, and 6 bases stayed unmatched. Here the CDR3 DNA reads TGTGCCAGCAGTGTACAGGGGATCGCTTTCTTT. Its translation: CASSVQGIAFF.

V usage is TRBV21-1 and J usage is TRBJ1-5; the table names TRBD1, a call not compared with the DNA. TRBV21-1 is marked as a pseudogene. The CDR3 is 18 residues long. The CDR3 DNA is TGTGCCAGCAGCTCCCCCACGGGACAGAGAGGGGCCAATCAGCCCCAGCATTTT. As protein: CASSSPTGQRGANQPQHF.

The rearrangement uses TRBV5-4 and TRBJ1-2; TRBD1 is a possible D gene (5 bases). Deletions cut 0 bases from V and 8 bases from J, with 14 bases between. CDR1 is SGHNT and CDR2 is YYREEE in the germline V gene (reference sequence). CDR3 length equals 14 residues. The CDR3: CASSLALREKGYTF. CDR3 in DNA: TGTGCCAGCAGCTTGGCCCTCAGGGAAAAGGGCTACACCTTC.

V and J are TRBV20-1 and TRBJ2-3; TRBD2 is a possible D gene (5 bases). CDR1 is DFQATT and CDR2 is SNEGSKA in the germline V gene (reference sequence). V was cut by 3 bases and J by 2 bases, with 15 bases left in between. This CDR3 has 15 residues. CDR3 in DNA: TGCAGTGCTAGTTTCGGCCTAGCAGACACAGATACGCAGTATTTT. Translated: CSASFGLADTDTQYF.

This clone came up a few times. The rearrangement joins TRBV7-2 to TRBJ1-6; D is uncertain. The CDR3 runs to 13 residues. Per germline, CDR1 SGHTA and CDR2 FQGNSA. Trimming removed 6 bases at V and 8 bases at J, with 11 bases between. The chain's CDR3 is CASRDGSHSPLHF. Written as DNA, the CDR3 is TGTGCCAGCAGGGACGGGAGTCATTCACCCCTCCACTTT.

The V call is TRBV7-6, the J call TRBJ2-3; 7 bases are shared with TRBD1. V was clipped by 1 base and J by 2 bases; unmatched bases: 9. Germline loops: CDR1 SGHVS, CDR2 FNYEAQ. The length of the CDR3 is 17 residues. As DNA, the CDR3 is TGTGCCAGCAGCTTAGGACGTAGGGGGCAGATCACAGATACGCAGTATTTT. Protein: CASSLGRRGQITDTQYF.

The chain couples TRBV7-8 to TRBJ2-7; 10 bases agree with TRBD2. The germline gives CDR1 SGHVS, CDR2 FQNEAQ. There are 16 residues in the CDR3. Germline trimming cut 0 bases from V and 7 bases from J; bases unmatched to any gene: 9. CDR3: CASSLASLAGVEEQYF. In DNA form, the CDR3 reads TGTGCCAGCAGCTTAGCGTCTCTAGCGGGAGTCGAAGAGCAGTACTTC.

The V call is TRBV6-5, the J call TRBJ1-5; 7 bases line up with TRBD1. CDR1 and CDR2 (germline): MNHEY, SVGAGI. This CDR3 spans 15 amino acids. The V gene end was trimmed by 6 bases and the J gene end by 3 bases; junction bases not matched to a gene: 8. The CDR3 nucleotides are TGTGCCAGCAGGAGGCTGACAGGGCCCAATCAGCCCCAGCATTTT. It yields the protein CASRRLTGPNQPQHF.

This clone turned up a few times. CDR3 loop: CASSTSTSGETQYF. In DNA, the CDR3 is TGTGCCAGCAGTACTTCCACTAGCGGAGAGACCCAGTACTTC. The genes are TRBV27 and TRBJ2-5, with 8 positions matching TRBD2. The CDR3 loop spans 14 amino acids. Germline V lookup: CDR1 MNHEY, CDR2 SMNVEV (reference sequence). J gave up 4 bases and V 5 bases, and 6 bases lay outside the gene matches.

The chain uses TRBV5-1 and TRBJ1-1; 9 bases are shared with TRBD1. This CDR3 has 16 amino acids. J gave up 4 bases and V 1 base, and 8 bases lay outside the gene matches. The germline gives CDR1 SGHRS, CDR2 YFSETQ. CDR3 in amino acids: CASSLNGQGQGTEAFF. CDR3 DNA sequence: TGCGCCAGCAGCTTGAATGGACAGGGGCAAGGCACTGAAGCTTTCTTT.